The sequence of this TCR beta chain was determined in a study of blood T cell repertoires in COVID-19. Germline V gene sequence: CDR1 KGHSH, CDR2 LQKENI. This CDR3 is 14 amino acids long. The V and J ends lost 4 bases and 4 bases respectively, with 13 bases between them. Authors' processing steps: Estimated nucleated cell counts came from reference gene primer amplification. The repertoire was sequenced with immunoSEQ multiplex PCR; TCRdb's copy has only in-frame clones and lacks some. V and J calls and clone size are copied from that table; D and trimming were computed from the DNA. The sample lists fewer than 150,000 clones; nearly 90% were seen once.

The sample was peripheral blood. This rearrangement joins TRBV18 to TRBJ1-2; no definite D call. The sequence was collected from a woman aged 70-85 years who had recovered from COVID-19. The chain's CDR3 is CASSHGGLGYGYTF. The CDR3 nucleotides read TGTGCCAGCTCACATGGCGGCCTAGGCTATGGCTACACCTTC.